These T cell receptor beta chains were read from a single sample in a study of identical twins. Via MiXCR, TCRdb re-called the 5' RACE reads, giving one row per CDR3 protein. The sample gives 350,000 to 400,000 distinct CDR3 sequences, about 10% of which show up once; 8.5% to 10% is in the top ten. The sample comprised naive T cells sorted from blood. The source is a woman between 45 and 65 years old in good health. The CDR3 runs from the conserved cysteine through the conserved F or W. The D gene is left open where the match is weak. A row's size may be missing; if present it is once, few, many or a size class.

TRBJ1-1,NA,many,TRBV5-1,TGCGCCAGCAGCTTGTTCGACGACACTGAAGCTTTCTTT,CASSLFDDTEAFF
TRBJ2-1,NA,NA,TRBV5-5,TGTGCCAGCAGCTTGGATACAGGCCGCTCTTTTGGGTCCAATGAGCAGTTCTTC,CASSLDTGRSFGSNEQFF
TRBJ1-1,NA,NA,TRBV27,TGTGCCAGCAGCTTTAGGGAGGACACTGAAGCTTTCTTT,CASSFREDTEAFF
TRBJ1-5,TRBD1,many,TRBV15,TGTGCCACAGGGGGCGGCAATCAGCCCCAGCATTTT,CATGGGNQPQHF
TRBJ2-1,NA,NA,TRBV10-3,TGTGCCATCAGTGATACCGGGACTCGGTCCTACAATGAGCAGTTCTTC,CAISDTGTRSYNEQFF
TRBJ1-2,NA,many,TRBV20-1,TGCAGTGCTAGACCCCTTAGATTGACGGGCGAAGCTTATGGCTACACCTTC,CSARPLRLTGEAYGYTF
TRBJ2-3,NA,NA,TRBV5-1,TGCGCCAGCAGCACCAGGGAGGGCACAGATACGCAGTATTTT,CASSTREGTDTQYF
TRBJ2-2,NA,few,TRBV12-5,TGTGCTAGTGCCAGGTTAACCGGGGAGCTGTTTTTT,CASARLTGELFF
TRBJ2-1,NA,few,TRBV7-6,TGTGCCAGCAGCTCCCAGGCCACAACCTCCTACAATGAGCAGTTCTTC,CASSSQATTSYNEQFF
TRBJ2-5,TRBD2,few,TRBV10-3,TGTGCCACCCAGCGGGGACTTGGGACGGGGGAGACCCAGTACTTC,CATQRGLGTGETQYF
TRBJ2-3,TRBD2,few,TRBV11-2,TGTGCCAGCAGCTCCTGGACTAGTACGTACACAGATACGCAGTATTTT,CASSSWTSTYTDTQYF
TRBJ2-1,NA,NA,TRBV6-1,TGTGCCAGCAGTGTTGGGCCCATCGCGAGTGAGCAGTTCTTC,CASSVGPIASEQFF
TRBJ2-7,NA,NA,TRBV7-9,TGTGCCAGCAGCTTCAGGGAAATCGAGCAGTACTTC,CASSFREIEQYF
TRBJ2-5,TRBD1,few,TRBV10-3,TGTGCCATCAAGCCGGGACAGGGGCAAGAGACCCAGTACTTC,CAIKPGQGQETQYF
TRBJ1-2,TRBD1,few,TRBV12-3/TRBV12-4,TGTGCCAGCAGTCACAGGGGGCCGTTTGGCTACACCTTC,CASSHRGPFGYTF
TRBJ2-1,NA,NA,TRBV6-8,TGTGCCAGCAGTTACTTCCGCTACAATGAGCAGTTCTTC,CASSYFRYNEQFF
TRBJ1-1,NA,NA,TRBV12-3/TRBV12-4,TGTGCCAGCAGTCCCCTCCCCTTCGCCGAAGCTTTCTTT,CASSPLPFAEAFF
TRBJ2-3,NA,NA,TRBV7-9,TGTGCCAGCAGCTCCCTCCCCCGCGGCACAGATACGCAGTATTTT,CASSSLPRGTDTQYF
TRBJ2-3,NA,few,TRBV20-1,TGCAGTGCCCTAAAGTGGCGGGTCAGCACAGATACGCAGTATTTT,CSALKWRVSTDTQYF
TRBJ1-6,NA,many,TRBV6-5,TGTGCCAGCAGTTCCAGGACAGATTCACCCCTCCACTTT,CASSSRTDSPLHF
TRBJ1-6,TRBD1,NA,TRBV11-2,TGTGCCAGCGGCCGGGACAGTAATTCACCCCTCCACTTT,CASGRDSNSPLHF
TRBJ2-1,TRBD1,few,TRBV27,TGTGCCAGCAGTTTATCGGGTCCAGGGGACAGTTACTACAATGAGCAGTTCTTC,CASSLSGPGDSYYNEQFF
TRBJ2-4,TRBD1,many,TRBV29-1,TGCAGCGTTGTAGGGACAGAATTAGCCAAAAACATTCAGTACTTC,CSVVGTELAKNIQYF
TRBJ2-1,NA,NA,TRBV11-2,TGTGCCAGCAGCTTAGTCCCTGGAGGGCGTGGGGCCAATGAGCAGTTCTTC,CASSLVPGGRGANEQFF
TRBJ2-3,TRBD2,NA,TRBV12-3/TRBV12-4,TGTGCCAGCAGATCCACTAGCGGGGGGGCTCTGGGGACGCAGTATTTT,CASRSTSGGALGTQYF
TRBJ2-1,NA,NA,TRBV7-3,TGTGCCAGCAGCTATCTAGCAGCGGACTACAATGAGCAGTTCTTC,CASSYLAADYNEQFF
TRBJ2-2,TRBD2,few,TRBV20-1,TGCAGTGCTACAGGACTAGCGGGGACCGGGGAGCTGTTTTTT,CSATGLAGTGELFF
TRBJ2-7,NA,NA,TRBV30,TGTGCCTGGAGTGCTACCAGGGGATGGGCCTACGAGCAGTACTTC,CAWSATRGWAYEQYF
TRBJ2-3,TRBD2,few,TRBV6-5,TGTGCCAGCAGCTCCGGGACTAGCGGGAGTGCGCAGTATTTT,CASSSGTSGSAQYF
TRBJ2-7,TRBD1,NA,TRBV4-2,TGTGCCAGCAGCCCCAGGACAGGCTCGGGCGAGCAGTACTTC,CASSPRTGSGEQYF